Presented here are 8 T cell receptor beta chains from one specimen sequenced in a study of CD4 T cells in relation to SARS-CoV-2 and coronaviruses. Here immunoSEQ multiplex PCR was the method, and the copy in TCRdb shows in-frame clones only, minus some. The sample carries about 65,000 clones, over 70% recorded once. The unexposed donors gave CD4+ T cells in about 2011-2019, prior to COVID-19. The source material was memory CD4+ T cells from PBMCs. Every receptor here comes from a human donor in good health.

The V and J genes are TRBV18 and TRBJ2-7, with TRBD2 matching over 9 bases. CDR3 size: 15 residues. V shed 0 bases, J shed 5 bases, and the junction held 5 bases outside the gene matches. Germline V gives CDR1 KGHSH, CDR2 LQKENI. The CDR3 here is CASSPPGLAGNEQYF. CDR3 nucleotide sequence: TGTGCCAGCTCACCACCGGGGCTAGCGGGAAACGAGCAGTACTTC.

For the CDR3, the DNA is TGTGCCAGCAGGGTTGCTGGGGCCAACGTCCTGACTTTC. Protein sequence: CASRVAGANVLTF. The J gene is TRBJ2-6, the V gene TRBV28, with D hard to call. V lost 6 bases and J 2 bases, leaving 5 bases between the germline ends. The CDR3 covers 13 residues. Germline values: CDR1 MDHEN, CDR2 SYDVKM.

The CDR3 DNA is TGTGCCAGCAGCTTAGGTGACTTGGCAGGCGGGACTGGAAACACCATATATTTT. Amino acids: CASSLGDLAGGTGNTIYF. The chain is built from TRBV7-6 and TRBJ1-3, with D hard to call. Germline V gives CDR1 SGHVS, CDR2 FNYEAQ. The CDR3 has 18 amino acids. The V gene lost 1 base and the J gene lost 2 bases, with 18 bases spanning the gap.

This chain joins TRBV7-9 and TRBJ1-4; D not certain. The V end lost 3 bases, the J end lost 7 bases, and 15 bases lay between the germline ends. Germline values: CDR1 SEHNR, CDR2 FQNEAQ (reference sequence). CDR3 length: 15 amino acids. The CDR3 sequence is CASSLLRGGREKLFF. The DNA for the CDR3 is TGTGCCAGCAGCTTGCTTCGAGGCGGACGTGAAAAACTGTTTTTT.

The chain recombines TRBV18 with TRBJ1-6; D remains unclear. CDR1 is KGHSH, CDR2 LQKENI, per germline. This CDR3 region has 15 residues. Trimming stripped 5 bases from V and 6 bases from J, with 14 bases between. This chain's CDR3 is CASSGVRVGNSPLHF. The CDR3, as DNA: TGTGCCAGCTCAGGTGTGAGGGTTGGTAATTCACCCCTCCACTTT.

The rearrangement links TRBV2 to TRBJ1-4; perhaps TRBD1 as D (6 bases). The germline gives CDR1 SNHLY, CDR2 FYNNEI. Between the trimmed V and J ends, which lost 9 bases and 0 bases, there was a span of 11 bases. CDR3 length equals 14 residues. The CDR3 here is CASRRTATNEKLFF. The CDR3 DNA reads TGTGCCAGTCGGCGGACAGCAACTAATGAAAAACTGTTTTTT.

This clone was seen a few times. The rearrangement links TRBV14 to TRBJ2-1; D is uncertain. Trimming shortened V by 4 bases and J by 2 bases, and 15 bases separated the two germline ends. Germline-derived CDR1 and CDR2 are SGHDN and FVKESK. This CDR3 spans 16 amino acids. CDR3 nucleotide sequence: TGTGCCAGCAGCCCGCAGTTGGGGTCCCCCTACAATGAGCAGTTCTTC. This sequence encodes CASSPQLGSPYNEQFF.

The chain couples TRBV30 to TRBJ1-4; TRBD1 aligns across 7 bases. Trimming at V came to 2 bases and at J to 11 bases, leaving 8 bases not matched to a gene. CDR3 length: 13 residues. In germline, CDR1 is GTSNPN, CDR2 SVGIG (reference sequence). The CDR3 protein is CAWSWGDREKLFF. The CDR3 DNA sequence: TGTGCCTGGAGTTGGGGCGACAGGGAGAAACTGTTTTTT.